Sequencing of this T cell receptor (beta chain) was carried out in a study of T cell responses to AZD1222 COVID-19 vaccine. Whole-study findings and limits: Spike-spanning, vaccine-associated CD4 TCRs were dominant at 160-218 and 743-854.

The V end was cut by 8 bases, the J end by 1 base, with 18 bases between. CDR1 MNHNY and CDR2 SVGAGI come from the germline V gene (reference sequence). This CDR3 is built from 16 residues. Measured with immunoSEQ multiplex PCR; TCRdb has only the in-frame clones, and not every one. The sample has some 120,000 clones; roughly nine tenths are singletons. On this clone: The antigen is undetermined.

The sample was peripheral blood, taken on day 0 of AZD1222 vaccination. V and J are TRBV6-6 and TRBJ1-5, with D possibly matching TRBD1 (5 bases). The clonotype originates from an adult in good health. The CDR3 spells CASSAATVLSNQPQHF. In DNA, the CDR3 is TGTGCCAGCTCCGCGGCGACAGTCCTCAGCAATCAGCCCCAGCATTTT.